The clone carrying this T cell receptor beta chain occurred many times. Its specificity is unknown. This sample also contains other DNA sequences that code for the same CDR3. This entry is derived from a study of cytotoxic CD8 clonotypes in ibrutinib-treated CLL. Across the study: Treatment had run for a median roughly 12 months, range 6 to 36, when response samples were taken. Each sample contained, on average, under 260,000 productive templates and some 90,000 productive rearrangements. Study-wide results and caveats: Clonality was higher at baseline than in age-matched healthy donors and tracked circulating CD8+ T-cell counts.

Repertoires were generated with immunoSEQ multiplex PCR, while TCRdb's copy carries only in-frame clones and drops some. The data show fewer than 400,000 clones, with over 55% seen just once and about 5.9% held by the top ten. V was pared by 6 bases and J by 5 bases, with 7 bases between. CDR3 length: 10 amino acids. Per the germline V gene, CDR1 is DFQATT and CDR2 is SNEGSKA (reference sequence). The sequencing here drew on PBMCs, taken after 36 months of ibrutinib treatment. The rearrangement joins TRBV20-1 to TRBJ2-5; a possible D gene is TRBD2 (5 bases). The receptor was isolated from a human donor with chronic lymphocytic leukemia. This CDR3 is CSALAETQYF. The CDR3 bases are TGCAGTGCGCTAGCTGAGACCCAGTACTTC.